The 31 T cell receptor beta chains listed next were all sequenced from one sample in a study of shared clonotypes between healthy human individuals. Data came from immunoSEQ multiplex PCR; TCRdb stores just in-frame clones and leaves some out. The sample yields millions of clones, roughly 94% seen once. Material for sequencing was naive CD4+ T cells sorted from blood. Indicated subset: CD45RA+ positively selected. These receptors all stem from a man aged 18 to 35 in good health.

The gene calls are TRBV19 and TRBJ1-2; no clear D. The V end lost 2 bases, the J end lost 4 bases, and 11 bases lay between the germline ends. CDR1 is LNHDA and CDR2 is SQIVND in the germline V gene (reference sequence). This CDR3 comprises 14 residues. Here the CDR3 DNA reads TGTGCCAGTAGTATAAACCCAGGAGTCTATGGCTACACCTTC. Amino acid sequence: CASSINPGVYGYTF.

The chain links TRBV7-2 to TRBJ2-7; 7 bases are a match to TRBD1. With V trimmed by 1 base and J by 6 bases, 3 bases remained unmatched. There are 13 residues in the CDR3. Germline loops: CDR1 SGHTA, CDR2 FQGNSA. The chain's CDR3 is CASSLVDRAEQYF. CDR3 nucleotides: TGTGCCAGCAGCTTAGTAGACAGGGCCGAGCAGTACTTC.

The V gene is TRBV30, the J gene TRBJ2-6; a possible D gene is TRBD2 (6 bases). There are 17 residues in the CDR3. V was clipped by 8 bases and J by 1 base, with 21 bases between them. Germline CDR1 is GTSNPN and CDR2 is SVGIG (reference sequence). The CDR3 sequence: CARRGRLAISGANVLTF. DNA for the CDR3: TGTGCCCGGCGGGGACGGTTAGCGATATCTGGGGCCAACGTCCTGACTTTC. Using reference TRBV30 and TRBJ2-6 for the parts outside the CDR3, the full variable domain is SQTIHQWPATLVQPVGSPLSLECTVEGTSNPNLYWYRQAAGRGLQLLFYSVGIGQISSEVPQNLSASRPQDRQFILSSKKLLLSDSGFYLCARRGRLAISGANVLTFGAGSRLTVL.

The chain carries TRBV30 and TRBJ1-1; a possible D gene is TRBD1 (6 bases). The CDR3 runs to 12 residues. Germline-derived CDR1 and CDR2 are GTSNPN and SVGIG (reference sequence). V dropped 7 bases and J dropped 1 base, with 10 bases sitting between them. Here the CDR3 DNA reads TGTGCCTCTGACAGGAGGAACACTGAAGCTTTCTTT. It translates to CASDRRNTEAFF.

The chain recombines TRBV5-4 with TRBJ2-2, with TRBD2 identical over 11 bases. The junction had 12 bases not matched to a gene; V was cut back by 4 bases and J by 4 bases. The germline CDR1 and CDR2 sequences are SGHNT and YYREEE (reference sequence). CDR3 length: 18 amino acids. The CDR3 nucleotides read TGTGCCAGCAGCAGGGGGACTAGCGGAGTCGGGGTCACCGGGGAGCTGTTTTTT. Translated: CASSRGTSGVGVTGELFF.

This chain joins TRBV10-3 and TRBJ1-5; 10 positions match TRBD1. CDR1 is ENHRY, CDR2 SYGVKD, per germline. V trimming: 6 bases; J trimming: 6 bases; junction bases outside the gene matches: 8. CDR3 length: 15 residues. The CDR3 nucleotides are TGTGCCATCAGCTCCGGGACAGGGGAGGGTCAGCCCCAGCATTTT. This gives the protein CAISSGTGEGQPQHF.

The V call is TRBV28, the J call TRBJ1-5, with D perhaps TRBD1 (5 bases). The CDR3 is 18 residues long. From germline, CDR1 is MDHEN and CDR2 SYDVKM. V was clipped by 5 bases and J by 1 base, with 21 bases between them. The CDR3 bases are TGTGCCAGCAGTCCCCACCGCCGGGGCGGCGGAAGCAATCAGCCCCAGCATTTT. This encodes CASSPHRRGGGSNQPQHF.

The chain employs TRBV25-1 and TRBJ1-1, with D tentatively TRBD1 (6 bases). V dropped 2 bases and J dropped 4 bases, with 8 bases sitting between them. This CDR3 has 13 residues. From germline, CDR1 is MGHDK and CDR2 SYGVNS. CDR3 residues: CASSETGITEAFF. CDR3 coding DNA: TGTGCCAGCAGTGAAACAGGGATCACTGAAGCTTTCTTT.

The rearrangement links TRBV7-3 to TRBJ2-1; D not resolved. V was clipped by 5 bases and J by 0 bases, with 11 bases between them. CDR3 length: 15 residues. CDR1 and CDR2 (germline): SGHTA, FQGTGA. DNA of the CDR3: TGTGCCAGCAGCCAGCAGGCCCTCTCCTACAATGAGCAGTTCTTC. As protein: CASSQQALSYNEQFF.

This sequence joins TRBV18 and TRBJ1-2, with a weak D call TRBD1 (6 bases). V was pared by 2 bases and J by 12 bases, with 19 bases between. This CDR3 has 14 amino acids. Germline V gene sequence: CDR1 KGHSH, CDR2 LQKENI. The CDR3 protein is CASSPVQGPIEDTF. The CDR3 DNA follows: TGTGCCAGCTCACCAGTACAGGGCCCTATTGAGGACACCTTC.

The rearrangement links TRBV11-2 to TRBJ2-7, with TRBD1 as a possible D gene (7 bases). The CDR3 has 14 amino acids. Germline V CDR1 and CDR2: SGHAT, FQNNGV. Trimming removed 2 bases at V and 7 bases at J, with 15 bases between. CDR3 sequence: CASSLSTGTREQYF. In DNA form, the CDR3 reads TGTGCCAGCAGCTTATCGACAGGGACTCGAGAGCAGTACTTC.

Written as DNA, the CDR3 is TGTGCCAGCTTGCAATCTCACAGCTCCTACGAGCAGTACTTC. Encoded protein: CASLQSHSSYEQYF. The rearrangement uses TRBV18 and TRBJ2-7; unclear D gene. This CDR3 is 14 amino acids long. Per germline, CDR1 KGHSH and CDR2 LQKENI. Trimming removed 7 bases from V and 0 bases from J, with 13 bases in between.

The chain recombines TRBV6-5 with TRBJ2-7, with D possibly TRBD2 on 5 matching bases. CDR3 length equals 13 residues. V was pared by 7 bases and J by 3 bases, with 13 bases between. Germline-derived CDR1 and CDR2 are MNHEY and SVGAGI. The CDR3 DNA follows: TGTGCCAGCACCCCTTCCGCGGGCTACGAGCAGTACTTC. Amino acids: CASTPSAGYEQYF.

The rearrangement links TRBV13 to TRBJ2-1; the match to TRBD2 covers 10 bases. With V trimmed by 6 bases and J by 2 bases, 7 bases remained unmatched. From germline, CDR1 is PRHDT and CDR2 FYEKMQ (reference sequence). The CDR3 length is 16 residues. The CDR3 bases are TGTGCCAGCAGGCAACTAGCGGGGAACACCTACAATGAGCAGTTCTTC. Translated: CASRQLAGNTYNEQFF.

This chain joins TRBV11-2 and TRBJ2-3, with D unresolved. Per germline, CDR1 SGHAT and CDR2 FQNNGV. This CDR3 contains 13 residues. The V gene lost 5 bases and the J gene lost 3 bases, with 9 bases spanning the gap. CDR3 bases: TGTGCCAGCAGCCATGGGTCAACAGATACGCAGTATTTT. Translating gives CASSHGSTDTQYF.

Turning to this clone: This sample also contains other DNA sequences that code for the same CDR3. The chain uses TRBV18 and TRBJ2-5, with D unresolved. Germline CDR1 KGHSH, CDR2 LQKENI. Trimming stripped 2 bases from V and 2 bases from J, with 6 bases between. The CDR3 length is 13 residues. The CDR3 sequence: CASSPDTQETQYF. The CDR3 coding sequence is TGTGCCAGCTCACCAGACACTCAAGAGACCCAGTACTTC.

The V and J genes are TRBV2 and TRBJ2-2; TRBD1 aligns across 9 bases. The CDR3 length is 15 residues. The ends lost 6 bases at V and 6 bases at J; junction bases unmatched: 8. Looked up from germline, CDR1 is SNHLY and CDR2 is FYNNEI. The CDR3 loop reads CASRPGTGRSGELFF. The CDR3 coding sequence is TGTGCCAGCAGACCCGGGACAGGGAGGTCCGGGGAGCTGTTTTTT.

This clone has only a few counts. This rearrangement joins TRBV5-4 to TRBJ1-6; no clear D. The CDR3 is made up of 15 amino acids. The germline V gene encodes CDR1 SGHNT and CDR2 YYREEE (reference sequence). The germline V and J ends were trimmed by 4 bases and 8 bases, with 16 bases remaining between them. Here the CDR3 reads CASSRPGTDDSPLHF. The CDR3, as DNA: TGTGCCAGCAGCCGTCCTGGTACTGATGATTCACCCCTCCACTTT.

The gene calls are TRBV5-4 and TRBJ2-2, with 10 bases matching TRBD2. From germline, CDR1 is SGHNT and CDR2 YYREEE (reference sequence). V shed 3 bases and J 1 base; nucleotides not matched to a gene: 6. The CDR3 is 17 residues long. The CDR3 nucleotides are TGTGCCAGCAGCTCAGGGACTAGCGCCTTGAACACCGGGGAGCTGTTTTTT. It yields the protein CASSSGTSALNTGELFF.

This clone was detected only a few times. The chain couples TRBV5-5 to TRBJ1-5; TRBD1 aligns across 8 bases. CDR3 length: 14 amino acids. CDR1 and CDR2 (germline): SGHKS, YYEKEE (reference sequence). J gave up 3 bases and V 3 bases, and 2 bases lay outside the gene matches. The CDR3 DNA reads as TGTGCCAGCAGCTGGGGACAGGTCAATCAGCCCCAGCATTTT. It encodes CASSWGQVNQPQHF.

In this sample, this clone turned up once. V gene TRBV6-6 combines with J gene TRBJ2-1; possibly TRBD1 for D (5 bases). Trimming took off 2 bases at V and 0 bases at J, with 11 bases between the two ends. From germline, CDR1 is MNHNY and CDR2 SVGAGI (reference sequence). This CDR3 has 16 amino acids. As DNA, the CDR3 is TGTGCCAGCAGTTACAGGGGCAAGAGCTCCTACAATGAGCAGTTCTTC. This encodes CASSYRGKSSYNEQFF.

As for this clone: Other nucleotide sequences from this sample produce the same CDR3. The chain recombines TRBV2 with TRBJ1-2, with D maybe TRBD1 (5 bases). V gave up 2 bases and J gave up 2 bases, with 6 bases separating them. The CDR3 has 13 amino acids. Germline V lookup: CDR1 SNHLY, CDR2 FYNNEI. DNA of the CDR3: TGTGCCAGCAGTGAACAGGGCAACTATGGCTACACCTTC. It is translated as CASSEQGNYGYTF.

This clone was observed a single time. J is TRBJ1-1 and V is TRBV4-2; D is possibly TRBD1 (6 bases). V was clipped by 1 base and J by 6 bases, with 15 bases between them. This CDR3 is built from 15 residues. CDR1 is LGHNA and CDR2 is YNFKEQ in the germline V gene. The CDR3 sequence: CASSQGTATSAEAFF. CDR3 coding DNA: TGTGCCAGCAGCCAAGGGACAGCCACCAGCGCTGAAGCTTTCTTT.

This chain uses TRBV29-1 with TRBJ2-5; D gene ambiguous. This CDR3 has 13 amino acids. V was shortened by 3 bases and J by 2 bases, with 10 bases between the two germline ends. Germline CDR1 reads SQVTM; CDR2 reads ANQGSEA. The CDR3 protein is CSVDPTAQETQYF. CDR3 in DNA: TGCAGCGTTGATCCAACAGCTCAAGAGACCCAGTACTTC.

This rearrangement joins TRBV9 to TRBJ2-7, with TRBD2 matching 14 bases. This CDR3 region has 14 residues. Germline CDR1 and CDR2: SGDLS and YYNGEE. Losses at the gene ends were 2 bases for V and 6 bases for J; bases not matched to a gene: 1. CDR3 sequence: CASSVTSGGVEQYF. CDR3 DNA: TGTGCCAGCAGCGTGACTAGCGGGGGGGTCGAGCAGTACTTC.

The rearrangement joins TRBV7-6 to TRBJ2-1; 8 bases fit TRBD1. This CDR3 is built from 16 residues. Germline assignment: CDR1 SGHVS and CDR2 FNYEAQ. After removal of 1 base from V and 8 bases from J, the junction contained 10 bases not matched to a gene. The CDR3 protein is CASSLGAGGAIYEQFF. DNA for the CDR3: TGTGCCAGCAGCTTAGGAGCAGGGGGCGCAATCTATGAGCAGTTCTTC.

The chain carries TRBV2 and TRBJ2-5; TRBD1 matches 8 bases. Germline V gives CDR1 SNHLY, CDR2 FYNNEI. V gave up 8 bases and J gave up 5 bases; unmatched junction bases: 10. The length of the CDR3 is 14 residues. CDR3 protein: CASFQGALGETQYF. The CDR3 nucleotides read TGTGCCAGCTTCCAGGGGGCGCTGGGTGAGACCCAGTACTTC.

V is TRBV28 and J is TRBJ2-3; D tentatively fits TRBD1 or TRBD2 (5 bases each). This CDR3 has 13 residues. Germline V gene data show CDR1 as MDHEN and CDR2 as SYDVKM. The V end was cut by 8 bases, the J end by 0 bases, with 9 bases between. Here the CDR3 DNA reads TGTGCCAGCTCCTGGGGGAGCACAGATACGCAGTATTTT. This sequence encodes CASSWGSTDTQYF. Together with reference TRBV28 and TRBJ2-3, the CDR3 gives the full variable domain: DVKVTQSSRYLVKRTGEKVFLECVQDMDHENMFWYRQDPGLGLRLIYFSYDVKMKEKGDIPEGYSVSREKKERFSLILESASTNQTSMYLCASSWGSTDTQYFGPGTRLTVL.

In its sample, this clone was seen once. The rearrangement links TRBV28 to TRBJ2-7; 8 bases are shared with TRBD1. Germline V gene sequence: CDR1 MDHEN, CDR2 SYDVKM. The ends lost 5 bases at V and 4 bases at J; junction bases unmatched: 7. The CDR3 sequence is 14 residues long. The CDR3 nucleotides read TGTGCCAGCAGTCGACCGGGACAGGCTTACGAGCAGTACTTC. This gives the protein CASSRPGQAYEQYF.

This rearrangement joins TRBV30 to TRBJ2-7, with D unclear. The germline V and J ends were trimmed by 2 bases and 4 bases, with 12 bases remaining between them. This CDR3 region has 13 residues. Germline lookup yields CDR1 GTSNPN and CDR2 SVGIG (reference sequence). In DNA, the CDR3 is TGTGCCTGGAGTAAAGGGCTTCAATACGAGCAGTACTTC. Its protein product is CAWSKGLQYEQYF.

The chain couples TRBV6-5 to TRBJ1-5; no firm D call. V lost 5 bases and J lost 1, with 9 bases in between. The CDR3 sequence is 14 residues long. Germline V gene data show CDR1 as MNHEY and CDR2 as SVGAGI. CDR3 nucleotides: TGTGCCAGCAGTCGACGAGACAGCAATCAGCCCCAGCATTTT. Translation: CASSRRDSNQPQHF.